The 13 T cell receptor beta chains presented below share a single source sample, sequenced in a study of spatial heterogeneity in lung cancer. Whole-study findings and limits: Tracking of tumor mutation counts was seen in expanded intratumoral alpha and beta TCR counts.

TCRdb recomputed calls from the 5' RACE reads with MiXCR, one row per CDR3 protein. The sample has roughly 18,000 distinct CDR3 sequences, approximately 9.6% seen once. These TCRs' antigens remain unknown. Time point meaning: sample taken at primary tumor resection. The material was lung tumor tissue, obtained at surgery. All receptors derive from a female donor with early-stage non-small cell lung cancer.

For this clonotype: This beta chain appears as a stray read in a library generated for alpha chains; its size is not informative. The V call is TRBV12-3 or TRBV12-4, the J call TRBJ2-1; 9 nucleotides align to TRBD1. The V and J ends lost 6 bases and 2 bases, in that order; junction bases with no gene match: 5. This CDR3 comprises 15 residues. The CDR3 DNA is TGTGCCAGCAGCCTAGGGACAGGGCCCTACAATGAGCAGTTCTTC. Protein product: CASSLGTGPYNEQFF.

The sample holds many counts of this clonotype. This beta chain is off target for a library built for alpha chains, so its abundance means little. The CDR3, as DNA: TGCGCCAGCAGTGAGTCTAGGAGACAGCGCACAGATACGCAGTATTTT. It is translated as CASSESRRQRTDTQYF. The genes are TRBV10-1 and TRBJ2-3, with D possibly TRBD1 on 5 matching bases. The germline V and J ends were trimmed by 0 bases and 1 base, with 11 bases remaining between them. CDR3 length: 16 residues. The germline gives CDR1 WNHNN, CDR2 SYGVQD (reference sequence).

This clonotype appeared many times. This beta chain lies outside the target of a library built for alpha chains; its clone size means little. CDR3 DNA: TGTGCCAGCCTGCGGAATACAGGGATGCTAACCTACAATGAGCAGTTCTTC. It codes for CASLRNTGMLTYNEQFF. The chain links TRBV12-3 or TRBV12-4 to TRBJ2-1, with D possibly being TRBD1 (6 bases). The V and J ends lost 8 bases and 2 bases respectively, with 22 bases between them. The CDR3 totals 17 residues.

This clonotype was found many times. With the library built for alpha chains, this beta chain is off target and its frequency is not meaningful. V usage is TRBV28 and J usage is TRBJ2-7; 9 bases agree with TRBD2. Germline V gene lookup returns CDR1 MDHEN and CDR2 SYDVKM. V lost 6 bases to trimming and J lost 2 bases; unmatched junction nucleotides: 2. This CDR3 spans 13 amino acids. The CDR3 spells CASRAGGPYEQYF. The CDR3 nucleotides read TGTGCCAGCAGAGCGGGGGGCCCCTACGAGCAGTACTTC.

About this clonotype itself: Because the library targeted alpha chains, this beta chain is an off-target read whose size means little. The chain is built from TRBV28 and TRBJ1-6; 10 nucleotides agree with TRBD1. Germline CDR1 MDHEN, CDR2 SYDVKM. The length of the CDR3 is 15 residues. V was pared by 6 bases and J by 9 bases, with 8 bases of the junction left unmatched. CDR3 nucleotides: TGTGCCAGCAGCCCTCCGGGACAGGGGTCTTCACCCCTCCACTTT. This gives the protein CASSPPGQGSSPLHF. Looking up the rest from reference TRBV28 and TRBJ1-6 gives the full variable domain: DVKVTQSSRYLVKRTGEKVFLECVQDMDHENMFWYRQDPGLGLRLIYFSYDVKMKEKGDIPEGYSVSREKKERFSLILESASTNQTSMYLCASSPPGQGSSPLHFGNGTRLTVT.

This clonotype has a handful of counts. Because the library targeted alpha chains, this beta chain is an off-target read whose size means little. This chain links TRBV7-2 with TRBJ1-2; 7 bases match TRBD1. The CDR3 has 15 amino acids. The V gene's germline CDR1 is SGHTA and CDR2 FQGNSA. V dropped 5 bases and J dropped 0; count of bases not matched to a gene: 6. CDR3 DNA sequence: TGTGCCAGCAGCCCCGACAGGGCGCCTAACTATGGCTACACCTTC. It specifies CASSPDRAPNYGYTF.

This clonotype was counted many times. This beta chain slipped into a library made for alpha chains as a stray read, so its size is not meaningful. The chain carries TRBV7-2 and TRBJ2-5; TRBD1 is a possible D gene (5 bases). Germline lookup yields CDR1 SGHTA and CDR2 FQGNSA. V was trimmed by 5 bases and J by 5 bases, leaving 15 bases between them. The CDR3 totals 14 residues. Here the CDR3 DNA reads TGTGCCAGCAGCACCGTAGGGGTTGGGGAGACCCAGTACTTC. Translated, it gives CASSTVGVGETQYF.

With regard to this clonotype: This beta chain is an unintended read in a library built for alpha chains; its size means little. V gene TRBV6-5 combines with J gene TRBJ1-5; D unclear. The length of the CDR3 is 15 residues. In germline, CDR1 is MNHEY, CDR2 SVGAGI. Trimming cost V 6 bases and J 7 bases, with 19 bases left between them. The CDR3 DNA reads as TGTGCCAGCAGCCCCGACCGGGCCCCCCGGCAGCCCCAGCATTTT. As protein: CASSPDRAPRQPQHF.

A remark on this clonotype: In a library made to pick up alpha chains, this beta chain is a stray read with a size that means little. The CDR3 region is CSVSDRLNNEQFF. As DNA, the CDR3 is TGCAGCGTATCGGACAGGCTAAACAATGAGCAGTTCTTC. V and J are TRBV29-1 and TRBJ2-1; TRBD1 matches 7 bases. With V trimmed by 6 bases and J by 5 bases, 7 bases remained unmatched. CDR1 and CDR2 from the germline V gene are SQVTM and ANQGSEA. This CDR3 has 13 amino acids.

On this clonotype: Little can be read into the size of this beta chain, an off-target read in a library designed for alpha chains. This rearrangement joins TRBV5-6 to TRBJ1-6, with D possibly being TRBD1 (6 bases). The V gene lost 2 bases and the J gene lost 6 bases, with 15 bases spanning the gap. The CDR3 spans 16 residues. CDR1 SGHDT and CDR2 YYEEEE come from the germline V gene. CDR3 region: CASSFIGQSINSPLHF. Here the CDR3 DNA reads TGTGCCAGCAGCTTTATCGGACAGTCAATTAATTCACCCCTCCACTTT.

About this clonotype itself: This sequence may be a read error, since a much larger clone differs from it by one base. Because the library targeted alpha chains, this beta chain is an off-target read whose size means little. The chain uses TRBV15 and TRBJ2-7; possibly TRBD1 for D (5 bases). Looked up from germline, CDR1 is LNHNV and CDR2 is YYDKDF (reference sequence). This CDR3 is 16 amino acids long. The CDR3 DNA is TGTGCCACCAGCGGAGATTGCGGCGGAGTAGGGGACGAGCAGTACTTC. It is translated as CATSGDCGGVGDEQYF.

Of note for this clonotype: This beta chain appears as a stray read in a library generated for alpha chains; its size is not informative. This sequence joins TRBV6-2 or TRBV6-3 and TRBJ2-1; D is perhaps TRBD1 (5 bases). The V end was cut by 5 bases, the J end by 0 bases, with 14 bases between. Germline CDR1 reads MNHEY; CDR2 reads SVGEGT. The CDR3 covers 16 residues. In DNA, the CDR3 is TGTGCCAGCAGTCCCCAGGGTACCAGCTCCTACAATGAGCAGTTCTTC. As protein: CASSPQGTSSYNEQFF.

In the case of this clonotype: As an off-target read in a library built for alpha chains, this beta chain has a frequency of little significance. The CDR3 loop is CASSQDKGTDTQYF. In DNA form, the CDR3 reads TGCGCCAGCAGCCAAGACAAAGGGACAGATACGCAGTATTTT. The V call is TRBV4-3, the J call TRBJ2-3; D unresolved. The germline V gene encodes CDR1 LGHNA and CDR2 YSLEER. V lost 0 bases and J lost 3, with 7 bases in between. The CDR3 length is 14 residues.